This TCR beta chain was obtained from a study of cytomegalovirus exposure and HLA in healthy donors. 13 Jbeta primers and 60 Vbeta primers were used for the PCR. Using immunoSEQ multiplex PCR, the repertoire was profiled, and TCRdb retains in-frame clones only, with some absent. The data show 120,000 or so clones, over 70% seen once. Germline CDR1 MNHNS, CDR2 SASEGT. The CDR3 spans 16 residues. When sampled, the donors appeared nominally healthy, though they likely had unrecorded immune exposures. Worth noting for this clone: A junction boundary mismatches the germline segment, possibly from a read error. Other DNA sequences in the same sample also yield this CDR3.

The clonotype comes from a man aged 18 to 30 in good health and CMV-seropositive. The sequencing sample was made of PBMCs. The chain has TRBV6-1 and TRBJ1-5; D is undetermined. The CDR3 spells CASSETPGSKVQPQHF. The CDR3 bases are TGCGCCAGCAGTGAAACGCCCGGGTCTAAGGTTCAGCCCCAGCATTTT.